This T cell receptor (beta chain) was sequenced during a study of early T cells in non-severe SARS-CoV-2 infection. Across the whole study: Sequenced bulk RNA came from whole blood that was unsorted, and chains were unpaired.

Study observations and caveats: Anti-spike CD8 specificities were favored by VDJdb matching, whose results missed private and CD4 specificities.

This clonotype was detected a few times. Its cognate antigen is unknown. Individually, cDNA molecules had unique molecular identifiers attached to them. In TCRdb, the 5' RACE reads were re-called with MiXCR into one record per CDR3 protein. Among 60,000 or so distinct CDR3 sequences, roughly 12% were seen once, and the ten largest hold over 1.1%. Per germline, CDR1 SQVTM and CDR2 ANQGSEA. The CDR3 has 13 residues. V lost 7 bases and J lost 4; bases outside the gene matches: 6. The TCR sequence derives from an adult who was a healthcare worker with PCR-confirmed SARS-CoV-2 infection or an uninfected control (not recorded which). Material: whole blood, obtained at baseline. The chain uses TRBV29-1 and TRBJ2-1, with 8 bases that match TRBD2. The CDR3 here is CSALLAEYNEQFF. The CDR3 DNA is TGCAGCGCTCTACTAGCGGAGTACAATGAGCAGTTCTTC.